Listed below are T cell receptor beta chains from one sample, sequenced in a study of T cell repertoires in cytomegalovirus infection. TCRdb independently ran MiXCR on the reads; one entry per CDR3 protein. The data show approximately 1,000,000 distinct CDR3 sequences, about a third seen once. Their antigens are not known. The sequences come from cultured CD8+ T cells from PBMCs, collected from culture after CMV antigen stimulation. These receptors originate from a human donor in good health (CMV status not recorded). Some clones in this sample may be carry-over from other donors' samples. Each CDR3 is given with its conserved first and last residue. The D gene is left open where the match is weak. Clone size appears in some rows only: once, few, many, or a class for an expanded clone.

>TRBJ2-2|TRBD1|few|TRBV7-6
TGTGCCAGCAGCATGGACAGGGTATCCGGGGAGCTGTTTTTT
CASSMDRVSGELFF
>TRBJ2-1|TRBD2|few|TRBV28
TGTGCCAGCAGTACGGTGTGGGGGGGACCCTACAATGAGCAGTTCTTC
CASSTVWGGPYNEQFF
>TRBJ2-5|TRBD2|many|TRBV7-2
TGTGCCAGCACCCCCCTGGGACTAGCCCAAGAGACCCAGTACTTC
CASTPLGLAQETQYF
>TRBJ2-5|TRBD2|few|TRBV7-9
TGTGCCAGCAGCTTAGGGACTAGAGGTAAAGAGACCCAGTACTTC
CASSLGTRGKETQYF
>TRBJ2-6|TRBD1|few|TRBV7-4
TGTGCCAGCCTCGACAGGGTCTCTGGGGCCAACGTCCTGACTTTC
CASLDRVSGANVLTF
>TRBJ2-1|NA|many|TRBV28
TGTGCCAGCAGTTCCCCGGGGACCAGGGCTGTCAATGAGCAGTTCTTC
CASSSPGTRAVNEQFF
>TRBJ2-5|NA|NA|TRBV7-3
TGTGCCAGCAAAATTCTAGGAGAGACCCAGTACTTC
CASKILGETQYF
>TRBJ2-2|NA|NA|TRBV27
TGTACCAGCAGTTCGGCAGCGAACACCGGGGAGCTGTTTTTT
CTSSSAANTGELFF
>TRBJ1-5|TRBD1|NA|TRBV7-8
TGTGCCAGCAGCTTAGCGGGACAGGGTATGAATCAGCCCCAGCATTTT
CASSLAGQGMNQPQHF
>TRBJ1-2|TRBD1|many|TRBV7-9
TGTGCCAGCAGCTTAGGCGACAGGGGAGTCTACTATGGCTACACCTTC
CASSLGDRGVYYGYTF
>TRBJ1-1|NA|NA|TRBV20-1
TGCAGTGCTAGATTCGGAGAGGGGGTTGGGACTGAAGCTTTCTTT
CSARFGEGVGTEAFF
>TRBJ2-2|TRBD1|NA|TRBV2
TGTGCCAGCAGGGACCGGGACAGGGGGGCCGGGGAGCTGTTTTTT
CASRDRDRGAGELFF
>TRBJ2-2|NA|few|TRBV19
TGTGCCAGTAGTATAGTGGGGGCGAGCACCGGGGAGCTGTTTTTT
CASSIVGASTGELFF
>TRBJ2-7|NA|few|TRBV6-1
TGTGCCAGCAGTGAAGTAGTGGCAGAAGCTTATCACTTC
CASSEVVAEAYHF
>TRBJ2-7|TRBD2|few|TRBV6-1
TGTGCCAGCAGTGAACGTGGGGTCCTAGCGGGGTCCGAGTACGAGCAGTACTTC
CASSERGVLAGSEYEQYF
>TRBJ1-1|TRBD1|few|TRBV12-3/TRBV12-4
TGTGCCAGCAGCTGGGGACAGGGAAGGACTGAAGCTTTCTTT
CASSWGQGRTEAFF
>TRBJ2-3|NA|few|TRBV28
TGTGCCAGCAGTTCACGGGACAGCACAGATACGCAGTATTTT
CASSSRDSTDTQYF
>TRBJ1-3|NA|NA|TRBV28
TGTGCCAGCAGACCCCCTGGCTCTGGAAACACCATATATTTT
CASRPPGSGNTIYF
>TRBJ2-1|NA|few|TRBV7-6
TGTGCCAGCAGCCCAGACGGTTGGAATGAGCAGTTCTTC
CASSPDGWNEQFF
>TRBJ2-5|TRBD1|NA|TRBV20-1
TGCAGTGCGAGGACAGGGGCTGAGGGAGAGACCCAGTACTTC
CSARTGAEGETQYF
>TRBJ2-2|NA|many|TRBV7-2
TGTGCCAGCAGCTTCGGGGTGAACACCGGGGAGCTGTTTTTT
CASSFGVNTGELFF
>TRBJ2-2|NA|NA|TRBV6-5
TGTGCCAGCAGTTACCGGGCCGGGGACACCGGGGAGCTGTTTTTT
CASSYRAGDTGELFF
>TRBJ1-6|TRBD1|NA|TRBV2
TGTGCCAACACCAAAAACCCACTTGATGCGGACAGGGTGAAGAATTCACCCCTCCACTTT
CANTKNPLDADRVKNSPLHF
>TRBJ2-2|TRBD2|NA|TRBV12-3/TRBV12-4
TGTGCCAGCAGTCCTAGCGGGGGGTTAAACACCGGGGAGCTGTTTTTT
CASSPSGGLNTGELFF
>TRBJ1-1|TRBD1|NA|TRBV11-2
TGTGCCAGCACCTGGACAGGGAGGACTGAAGCTTTCTTT
CASTWTGRTEAFF
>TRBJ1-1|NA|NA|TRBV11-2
TGTGCCAGCAGCTTAGATAGGGCGGCCCTTCTTGAAGCTTTCTTT
CASSLDRAALLEAFF
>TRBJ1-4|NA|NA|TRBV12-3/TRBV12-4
TGTGCCAGCAGTTTCAGCGGGTATGCCCAAGACCTGTTTTTT
CASSFSGYAQDLFF
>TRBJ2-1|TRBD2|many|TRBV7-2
TGTGCCAGCAGCCCGGAGCTTAGTGTACTAGCGAATGAGCAGTTCTTC
CASSPELSVLANEQFF
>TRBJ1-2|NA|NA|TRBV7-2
TGTGCCAGCATCGGTCCGTCCACCCGACGGGATCCAGAAGCTAACTATGGCTACACCTTC
CASIGPSTRRDPEANYGYTF
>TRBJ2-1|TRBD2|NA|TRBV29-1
TGCAGCGTCCCCGGGGGGACTACCTTGTACAATGAGCAGTTCTTC
CSVPGGTTLYNEQFF
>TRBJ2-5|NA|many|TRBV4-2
TGTGCCAGCAGCCAAGATACAGGGAAGGAGACCCAGTACTTC
CASSQDTGKETQYF
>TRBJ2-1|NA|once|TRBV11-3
TGTGCCAGCAGCTTAGCCCGACTGGGCGGTGAGCAGTTCTTC
CASSLARLGGEQFF
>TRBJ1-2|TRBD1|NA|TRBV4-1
TGTGCCAGCAGCCCACAGGGGGGCCATGGCTACACCTTC
CASSPQGGHGYTF
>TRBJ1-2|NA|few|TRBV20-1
TGCAGTGCTAGAGATCGAGCGACGAAAGCCCTCTATGGCTACACCTTC
CSARDRATKALYGYTF
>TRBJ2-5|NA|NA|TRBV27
TGTGCCAGCAGTTTAAAGTATGAGGGGCTGTTCCAAGAGACCCAGTACTTC
CASSLKYEGLFQETQYF
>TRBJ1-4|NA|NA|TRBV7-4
TGTGCCAGCAGCCAGGGGCACGGTGAAAAACTGTTTTTT
CASSQGHGEKLFF
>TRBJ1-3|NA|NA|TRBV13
TGTGCCAGCAGCGGAATGGGATACTCTGGAAACACCATATATTTT
CASSGMGYSGNTIYF
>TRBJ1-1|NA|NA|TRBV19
TGTGCCAGTAGTATGTTCCAGGGAGGCACTGAAGCTTTCTTT
CASSMFQGGTEAFF
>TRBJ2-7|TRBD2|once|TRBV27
TGTGCCAGCAGTTTCGGAACTAGCGGGGGGGCAGGGGAGCAGTACTTC
CASSFGTSGGAGEQYF
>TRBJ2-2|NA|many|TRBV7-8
TGTGCCAGCAGCTTAGTGGAGGGGGGGGACACCGGGGAGCTGTTTTTT
CASSLVEGGDTGELFF
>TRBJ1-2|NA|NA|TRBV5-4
TGTGTCAGCAGCTTGAATACGGGTCGCGGCTACACCTTC
CVSSLNTGRGYTF
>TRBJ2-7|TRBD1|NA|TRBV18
TGTGCCAGCTCACCGGACAGGGGGCAGGCCGAGCAGTACTTC
CASSPDRGQAEQYF
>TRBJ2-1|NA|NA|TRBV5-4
TGTGCCAGCAGCTTCCGAATTGCGAGCGTTGTCGGCCACAATGAGCAGTTCTTC
CASSFRIASVVGHNEQFF
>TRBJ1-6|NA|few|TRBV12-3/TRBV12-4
TGTGCCAGCAGCCTAGGCGGGGGCGGTTCACCCCTCCACTTT
CASSLGGGGSPLHF
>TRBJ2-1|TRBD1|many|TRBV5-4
TGTGCCAGCACCTTGGACAGGGTCAACAATGAGCAGTTCTTC
CASTLDRVNNEQFF
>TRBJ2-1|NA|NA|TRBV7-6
TGTGCCAGCAGCCCTCGGATAAACAATGAGCAGTTCTTC
CASSPRINNEQFF
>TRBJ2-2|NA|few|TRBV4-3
TGCGCCAGCAGCCAAGACAGATTGAACACCGGGGAGCTGTTTTTT
CASSQDRLNTGELFF
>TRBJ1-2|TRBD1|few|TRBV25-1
TGTGCCAGCAGGGAGACGGGACAGGGAGACTATGGCTACACCTTC
CASRETGQGDYGYTF
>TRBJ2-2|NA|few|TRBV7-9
TGTGCCAGCAGCCCCCCCGCAGGGGCGAACACCGGGGAGCTGTTTTTT
CASSPPAGANTGELFF